A selection of T cell receptor beta chains follows, all from one sample in a study of beta chain features in type 1 diabetes. Sequencing was performed with immunoSEQ multiplex PCR; in TCRdb, only in-frame clones are kept and a portion is missing. The sample holds about 280,000 clones; approximately 16% are singletons and the top ten take approximately 0.015%. The sequenced sample was naive CD4+ T cells from blood. The receptors stem from a man younger than 30 with type 1 diabetes. Each CDR3 is given with its conserved first and last residue. Fields, in order: V gene, J gene, clone size, CDR3 length, CDR3 protein. Size is stated for part of the rows, as once, few or many counts, or as a class when the clone is expanded.

>TRBV5-1|TRBJ2-1|few|14
CASSSTVSYNEQFF
>TRBV29-1|TRBJ2-2|few|13
CSVDAVNTGELFF
>TRBV30|TRBJ2-7|-|15
CAWRETRGLAREQYF
>TRBV19|TRBJ1-6|-|13
CASSIAGGSPLHF
>TRBV4-1|TRBJ2-7|few|15
CASSQTGTAGYEQYF
>TRBV4-3|TRBJ2-3|-|15
CASSRTGGPTDTQYF
>TRBV27|TRBJ1-2|-|17
CASSKNFFVIPAYGYTF
>TRBV30|TRBJ2-2|-|14
CAWKGGPGTGELFF
>TRBV5-1|TRBJ2-3|few|15
CASSASGTSTDTQYF
>TRBV7-2|TRBJ2-1|few|15
CASSLAGLAGTEQFF
>TRBV12-5|TRBJ1-1|-|13
CASGLRGNTEAFF
>TRBV29-1|TRBJ2-4|-|13
CSVEGLAKNIQYF
>TRBV9|TRBJ1-3|-|15
CASSVASGSGNTIYF
>TRBV30|TRBJ2-7|few|13
CAHTDTYSYEQYF
>TRBV7-9|TRBJ2-7|few|11
CASSTGTEQYF
>TRBV28|TRBJ2-5|-|16
CASSPSGTRGVETQYF
>TRBV6-5|TRBJ2-3|-|15
CASSYDSGTSDTQYF
>TRBV30|TRBJ1-2|few|11
CAWTTVGGYTF
>TRBV4-3|TRBJ2-1|-|14
CASSQMGQGSEQFF
>TRBV5-1|TRBJ1-1|few|14
CASSLTGGNTEAFF
>TRBV28|TRBJ2-2|-|16
CASSPLGGTNTGELFF
>TRBV14|TRBJ2-2|few|13
CASSQDFFGELFF
>TRBV11-2|TRBJ2-3|-|15
CASSSQGASTDTQYF
>TRBV4-1|TRBJ2-3|-|16
CASSPRAGQSTDTQYF
>TRBV18|TRBJ2-1|few|14
CASSLGLAENEQFF
>TRBV5-4|TRBJ2-5|-|16
CASGGSRELPGETQYF
>TRBV5-6|TRBJ2-7|few|14
CASSRTTSSYEQYF
>TRBV28|TRBJ2-7|-|12
CASTDRPYEQYF
>TRBV28|TRBJ2-1|-|15
CASSTIAGGHNEQFF
>TRBV30|TRBJ2-5|few|15
CAWSAASGRQETQYF
>TRBV7-2|TRBJ2-1|-|15
CASSLRRGNMIEQFF
>TRBV30|TRBJ2-7|-|11
CAWSVMSEQYF
>TRBV7-9|TRBJ2-7|few|12
CVSGDSPYEQYF
>TRBV30|TRBJ2-5|-|16
CAWSTRKGLAGVAQYF
>TRBV5-1|TRBJ2-6|few|16
CASSLPGGTGANVLTF
>TRBV14|TRBJ1-1|few|17
CASSQERGQGKNTEAFF
>TRBV6-5|TRBJ1-6|-|15
CASRELTGGVSPLHF
>TRBV28|TRBJ1-4|few|12
CASAGQNEKLFF
>TRBV7-2|TRBJ2-1|few|15
CASSPRGAQAGPQFF
>TRBV18|TRBJ2-7|few|13
CASSSQGPLEQYF
>TRBV5-4|TRBJ2-5|-|14
CASSLGQERMTQYF
>TRBV7-8|TRBJ2-5|-|14
CASKRSGNQETQYF
>TRBV28|TRBJ2-7|few|17
CASSRSPGREASYEQYF
>TRBV25-1|TRBJ1-1|few|15
CASSPTTGVNTEAFF
>TRBV28|TRBJ2-7|-|13
CASRTGPSYEQYF
>TRBV6-5|TRBJ1-2|few|13
CASSTRVAGGYTF
>TRBV18|TRBJ2-7|-|15
CASSPPGTGRYEQYF
>TRBV7-9|TRBJ2-1|-|11
CASSLTGLQFF
>TRBV5-4|TRBJ2-1|-|15
CASSLSSLLNNEQFF